The 7 T cell receptor beta chains below were found in one sample sequenced in a study of beta chain features in type 1 diabetes. Study-wide results and caveats: The study found moderately but significantly shorter TCRB CDR3s in all four CD4+ subsets of Type 1 diabetes patients.

These receptors have no known antigen. TCRB transcripts that were expressed got sequenced, as all of the isolated RNA had been reverse transcribed. TCRdb keeps only in-frame clones here, not all; method: immunoSEQ multiplex PCR. The table has 600,000 or so clones, around 15% seen once; the top ten hold just under 0.04%. The sequenced sample consisted of naive CD4+ T cells from blood. The receptors originated from a man between 18 and 35 years old with type 1 diabetes.

The chain joins TRBV18 to TRBJ2-1; D remains unclear. Germline loops: CDR1 KGHSH, CDR2 LQKENI. The CDR3 consists of 12 residues. V lost 3 bases and J 9 bases, leaving 9 bases between the germline ends. CDR3: CASSPAGGEQFF. CDR3 bases: TGTGCCAGCTCACCGGCCGGCGGTGAGCAGTTCTTC.

The rearrangement uses TRBV4-2 and TRBJ2-5, with D tentatively TRBD2 (6 bases). Germline assignment: CDR1 LGHNA and CDR2 YNFKEQ. Trimming stripped 0 bases from V and 0 bases from J, with 14 bases between. This CDR3 has 17 residues. The CDR3 DNA reads TGTGCCAGCAGCCAAGATCTGACGGGAGTGTACCAAGAGACCCAGTACTTC. Translating gives CASSQDLTGVYQETQYF.

This clone was seen only a few times. V gene TRBV14 combines with J gene TRBJ2-1, with TRBD1 matching over 7 bases. The CDR3 extends over 18 amino acids. Losses at the gene ends were 0 bases for V and 5 bases for J; bases not matched to a gene: 13. Germline CDR1 reads SGHDN; CDR2 reads FVKESK. The CDR3 region is CASSQETAWGTENNEQFF. DNA for the CDR3: TGTGCCAGCAGCCAAGAAACCGCTTGGGGGACAGAGAACAATGAGCAGTTCTTC.

This clone was picked up a small number of times. The V call is TRBV19, the J call TRBJ1-3; no firm D call. Germline CDR1 is LNHDA and CDR2 is SQIVND (reference sequence). CDR3 size: 17 residues. V was trimmed by 2 bases and J by 2 bases, leaving 16 bases between them. The CDR3 region has the DNA TGTGCCAGTAGTATAAGGCGGCCCCTGGGTCCTGGAAACACCATATATTTT. Amino acid sequence: CASSIRRPLGPGNTIYF.

The CDR3 bases are TGCAGCGTTGTCGGTTATAATGAAAAACTGTTTTTT. Its translation: CSVVGYNEKLFF. V and J are TRBV29-1 and TRBJ1-4; D gene uncertain. CDR3 size: 12 residues. Germline V lookup: CDR1 SQVTM, CDR2 ANQGSEA. V lost 4 bases and J 4 bases, leaving 7 bases between the germline ends.

V usage is TRBV7-2 and J usage is TRBJ1-5; 8 bases fit TRBD1. CDR1 and CDR2 (germline): SGHTA, FQGNSA. The V gene end was trimmed by 4 bases and the J gene end by 0 bases; junction bases not matched to a gene: 5. CDR3 length: 16 residues. CDR3 DNA: TGTGCCAGCAGCTACGTTGGGACAGGTAGCAATCAGCCCCAGCATTTT. Amino acids: CASSYVGTGSNQPQHF.

J is TRBJ2-3 and V is TRBV6-5; TRBD1 or TRBD2 may be the D gene (7 bases each). Between the trimmed V and J ends, which lost 4 bases and 4 bases, there was a span of 18 bases. The CDR3 is made up of 16 amino acids. From germline, CDR1 is MNHEY and CDR2 SVGAGI. The CDR3 nucleotides are TGTGCCAGCAGTTCCCGGGACAGAGCGGGGCCAGATACGCAGTATTTT. As protein: CASSSRDRAGPDTQYF.